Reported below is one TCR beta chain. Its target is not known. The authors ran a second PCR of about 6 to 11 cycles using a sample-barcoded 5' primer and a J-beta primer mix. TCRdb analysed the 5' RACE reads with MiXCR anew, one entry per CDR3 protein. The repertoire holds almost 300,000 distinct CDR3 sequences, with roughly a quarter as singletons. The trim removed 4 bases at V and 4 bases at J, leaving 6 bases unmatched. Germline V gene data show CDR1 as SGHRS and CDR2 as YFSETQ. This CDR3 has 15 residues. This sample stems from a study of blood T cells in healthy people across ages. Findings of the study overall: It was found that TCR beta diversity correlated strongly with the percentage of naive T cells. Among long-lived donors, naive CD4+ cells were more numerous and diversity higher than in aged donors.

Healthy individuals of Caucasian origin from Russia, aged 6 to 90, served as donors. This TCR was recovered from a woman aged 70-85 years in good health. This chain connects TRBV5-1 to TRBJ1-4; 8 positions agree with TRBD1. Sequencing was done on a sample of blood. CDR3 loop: CASSDRDRSNEKLFF. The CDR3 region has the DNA TGCGCCAGCAGCGACCGGGACAGGAGTAATGAAAAACTGTTTTTT.